This T cell receptor (beta chain) was observed in a study of shared clonotypes between healthy human individuals. For the study at large: Researchers assigned three CD4 naive, three CD4 memory, two CD8 naive and one CD8 memory plate to each donor. Overall study results and limits: Generation of non-shared clonotypes was less probable than generation of clonotypes shared by all four donors.

A remark on this clone: What it binds is not known.

CD45RO-negative CD8 cells positively selected for CCR7 made up the naive population, which excluded terminally differentiated effector memory CD45RA+ cells. V shed 1 base and J shed 4 bases, with 22 bases lying between them. Germline V gene data show CDR1 as SQVTM and CDR2 as ANQGSEA. This CDR3 is 18 amino acids long. This table comes from immunoSEQ multiplex PCR, and its TCRdb copy is limited to in-frame clones, with some not included. The sample shows roughly 570,000 clones, 95% to 98% of them seen only once. Sequenced material: naive CD8+ T cells sorted from blood. The chain recombines TRBV29-1 with TRBJ2-2; D tentatively reads TRBD1 or TRBD2 (6 bases each). The clonotype was recovered from a man aged 25-45 years in good health. The CDR3 loop is CSVEGLDRAEGLTGELFF. In DNA, the CDR3 is TGCAGCGTTGAAGGACTGGACAGAGCGGAGGGCCTCACCGGGGAGCTGTTTTTT.